What follows are 18 T cell receptor beta chains derived from one specimen sequenced in a study of HIV-infected patients and healthy controls (dated by TCRdb to the mid-2010s). The library relied on 5' RACE. TCRdb names Illumina MiSeq as the instrument used. TCRdb trimmed public reads at Q25 via fastp, called clones via MiXCR and kept in-frame beta chains. Each CDR3 protein appears once, grouped with its most common genes and DNA. The sample table shows about 67,000 distinct CDR3 sequences, and about 16% are seen once. The ten largest clones add up to approximately 5.4% of the sample. The sample taken for sequencing was CD4+ T cells from blood. Receptors originate from a human donor in good health.

The table lists this clonotype with a few counts. This rearrangement joins TRBV6-1 to TRBJ2-3; 7 bases agree with TRBD2. This CDR3 has 14 amino acids. Germline lookup yields CDR1 MNHNS and CDR2 SASEGT. The V and J ends lost 6 bases and 3 bases, in that order; junction bases with no gene match: 6. CDR3 coding DNA: TGTGCCAGCAGCGGAGCGGGGCGAACAGATACGCAGTATTTT. It codes for CASSGAGRTDTQYF.

The V call is TRBV29-1, the J call TRBJ2-3; 8 bases align to TRBD1. Germline assignment: CDR1 SQVTM and CDR2 ANQGSEA. Losses at the gene ends were 6 bases for V and 1 base for J; bases not matched to a gene: 6. The CDR3 loop spans 14 amino acids. The CDR3 loop is CSVPGGLGTDTQYF. The CDR3 bases are TGCAGCGTCCCAGGGGGCTTGGGCACAGATACGCAGTATTTT.

This clonotype has more than one count but fewer than ten. The rearrangement links TRBV27 to TRBJ2-5, with 7 bases fitting TRBD2. The CDR3 has 15 amino acids. CDR1 is MNHEY and CDR2 is SMNVEV in the germline V gene (reference sequence). Trimming took 2 bases from V and 5 from J; bases not matched to a gene: 8. The CDR3 sequence: CASSLSGDWGETQYF. CDR3 nucleotides: TGTGCCAGCAGTTTAAGCGGGGACTGGGGGGAGACCCAGTACTTC.

This clonotype was seen only a few times. This sequence joins TRBV12-3 or TRBV12-4 and TRBJ1-5; 7 nucleotides align to TRBD1. V was pared by 4 bases and J by 1 base, with 7 bases of the junction left unmatched. The CDR3 length is 16 residues. The CDR3 region has the DNA TGTGCCAGCAGTTCCTCGACAGGGAAAAGCAATCAGCCCCAGCATTTT. Amino acid sequence: CASSSSTGKSNQPQHF.

This clonotype occurred many times. The rearrangement links TRBV2 to TRBJ1-1; D not resolved. Germline values: CDR1 SNHLY, CDR2 FYNNEI. The CDR3 sequence is 15 residues long. V gave up 6 bases and J gave up 5 bases, with 19 bases separating them. As DNA, the CDR3 is TGTGCCAGCAGGGAGCGACATCGGGGATCGACTGAAGCTTTCTTT. Translated, it gives CASRERHRGSTEAFF.

The V and J genes are TRBV7-9 and TRBJ2-3; no clear D. The germline gives CDR1 SEHNR, CDR2 FQNEAQ (reference sequence). V lost 5 bases, J lost 1 base, and 10 bases lay in between. This CDR3 comprises 14 residues. CDR3: CASSQDLGTDTQYF. CDR3 bases: TGTGCCAGCAGCCAGGACCTGGGCACAGATACGCAGTATTTT.

This clonotype showed up many times. CDR3 in DNA: TGTGCCAGCAGACAAGGACAGGGGGGATATGGCTACACCTTC. Amino acid sequence: CASRQGQGGYGYTF. The rearrangement uses TRBV6-5 and TRBJ1-2, with 10 bases aligning to TRBD1. The CDR3 covers 14 residues. The germline V gene has CDR1 MNHEY and CDR2 SVGAGI. V lost 6 bases and J lost 5; bases outside the gene matches: 6.

In its sample, this clonotype was seen many times. This chain links TRBV20-1 with TRBJ2-3, with no clear D. Germline CDR1 DFQATT, CDR2 SNEGSKA (reference sequence). The V end lost 0 bases, the J end lost 2 bases, and 12 bases lay between the germline ends. The CDR3 has 15 residues. Here the CDR3 reads CSARERRRTTDTQYF. The CDR3 DNA is TGCAGTGCTAGAGAGCGTCGCCGGACCACAGATACGCAGTATTTT.

Ten or more counts support this clonotype. The V and J genes are TRBV6-2 or TRBV6-3 and TRBJ1-1; the D is unclear. Looked up from germline, CDR1 is MNHEY and CDR2 is SVGEGT. The V and J ends lost 6 bases and 4 bases respectively, with 6 bases between them. This CDR3 region has 11 residues. The CDR3 here is CASRSTTEAFF. DNA for the CDR3: TGTGCCAGCAGATCAACCACTGAAGCTTTCTTT.

The rearrangement joins TRBV27 to TRBJ1-1; D is uncertain. CDR1 and CDR2 (germline): MNHEY, SMNVEV (reference sequence). This CDR3 has 15 residues. V was trimmed by 7 bases and J by 0 bases, leaving 15 bases between them. The CDR3 DNA is TGTGCCAGCAAGTACGTCAGCCGCATGAACACTGAAGCTTTCTTT. This translates into CASKYVSRMNTEAFF.

This sequence joins TRBV19 and TRBJ2-2; tentatively, D is TRBD1 (6 bases). Trimming shortened V by 7 bases and J by 7 bases, and 13 bases separated the two germline ends. The CDR3 length is 13 residues. In germline, CDR1 is LNHDA, CDR2 SQIVND (reference sequence). This chain's CDR3 is CASTPGVSGELFF. The CDR3 DNA is TGTGCCAGTACCCCAGGGGTTAGCGGGGAGCTGTTTTTT. Variable domain in full (rest from reference TRBV19 and TRBJ2-2): DGGITQSPKYLFRKEGQNVTLSCEQNLNHDAMYWYRQDPGQGLRLIYYSQIVNDFQKGDIAEGYSVSREKKESFPLTVTSAQKNPTAFYLCASTPGVSGELFFGEGSRLTVL.

This chain links TRBV30 with TRBJ1-1, with D tentatively TRBD1 (6 bases). V was clipped by 3 bases and J by 1 base, with 9 bases between them. The CDR3 is 13 amino acids. Germline CDR1 and CDR2: GTSNPN and SVGIG (reference sequence). CDR3 region: CAWSQQGNTEAFF. DNA for the CDR3: TGTGCCTGGAGCCAACAGGGGAACACTGAAGCTTTCTTT.

This clonotype was seen a handful of times. This chain connects TRBV20-1 to TRBJ1-2; tentative D call: TRBD1 (5 bases). This CDR3 region has 13 residues. V was clipped by 5 bases and J by 1 base, with 11 bases between them. Per germline, CDR1 DFQATT and CDR2 SNEGSKA (reference sequence). CDR3 amino acids: CSASLDSNYGYTF. In nucleotides, the CDR3 is TGCAGTGCTTCACTCGACAGTAACTATGGCTACACCTTC.

This clonotype has just a few counts. The chain links TRBV28 to TRBJ2-7; D not certain. Per germline, CDR1 MDHEN and CDR2 SYDVKM. The length of the CDR3 is 11 residues. V dropped 5 bases and J dropped 4 bases, with 6 bases sitting between them. CDR3 coding DNA: TGTGCCAGCAGTGTTTCATACGAGCAGTACTTC. Protein: CASSVSYEQYF.

This clonotype was observed at least ten times. The chain carries TRBV7-2 and TRBJ2-1; TRBD2 agrees at 7 bases. The ends lost 2 bases at V and 10 bases at J; junction bases unmatched: 2. Looked up from germline, CDR1 is SGHTA and CDR2 is FQGNSA. The CDR3 has 12 amino acids. The CDR3 region is CASSLSGVEQFF. CDR3 nucleotides: TGTGCCAGCAGCTTAAGCGGGGTGGAGCAGTTCTTC.

This clonotype was found a few times. For the CDR3, the DNA is TGTGCCAGCAGTTACGGCCCAGGGCGCCCGTATGGCTACACCTTC. It translates to CASSYGPGRPYGYTF. The chain combines TRBV6-2 or TRBV6-3 with TRBJ1-2; D is possibly TRBD1 (5 bases). Deletions cut 2 bases from V and 5 bases from J, with 15 bases between. The CDR3 sequence is 15 residues long. Looked up from germline, CDR1 is MNHEY and CDR2 is SVGEGT.

The sample holds a few counts of this clonotype. DNA for the CDR3: TGTGCCAGCAGTTACTCGAGGTCTAGCAATGAGCAGTTCTTC. Protein: CASSYSRSSNEQFF. The chain couples TRBV6-6 to TRBJ2-1, with no clear D. V dropped 0 bases and J dropped 6 bases, with 9 bases sitting between them. This CDR3 has 14 amino acids. Looked up from germline, CDR1 is MNHNY and CDR2 is SVGAGI (reference sequence).

The sample holds a few counts of this clonotype. The rearrangement joins TRBV5-1 to TRBJ2-5; D assignment may be TRBD1 or TRBD2 (5 bases each). Germline V CDR1 and CDR2: SGHRS, YFSETQ. The CDR3 runs 13 residues. The V gene lost 3 bases and the J gene lost 2 bases, with 8 bases spanning the gap. The CDR3 DNA reads as TGCGCCAGCAGCTGGGGACCGCAAGAGACCCAGTACTTC. This sequence encodes CASSWGPQETQYF.